The subject of this entry is one TCR beta chain. Antigen unknown. The protocol was immunoSEQ multiplex PCR, while the TCRdb copy is restricted to in-frame clones and leaves out a portion. The sample contains about 2.4 million clones, 85% to 95% of which appear only once. The data originate from a study of shared clonotypes between healthy human individuals. Findings of the study overall: The sharing of approximately 4.6% of naive CD4 clonotypes was seen across a few donors. All-four-donor shared clonotypes had higher generation probabilities than non-shared clonotypes did.

The CDR3 loop spans 14 amino acids. Trimming pared 3 bases from V and 5 bases from J, leaving 14 bases between. Germline V gives CDR1 MNHEY, CDR2 SMNVEV (reference sequence). V and J are TRBV27 and TRBJ2-7; possible D gene TRBD2, 6 bases. The origin of this receptor is a young man in good health. The specimen was naive CD4+ T cells sorted from blood. Specified subset: CD45RA+ positively selected. CDR3 nucleotide sequence: TGTGCCAGCAGTTTTATGGCTAGCGTACACGAGCAGTACTTC. Its translation: CASSFMASVHEQYF.